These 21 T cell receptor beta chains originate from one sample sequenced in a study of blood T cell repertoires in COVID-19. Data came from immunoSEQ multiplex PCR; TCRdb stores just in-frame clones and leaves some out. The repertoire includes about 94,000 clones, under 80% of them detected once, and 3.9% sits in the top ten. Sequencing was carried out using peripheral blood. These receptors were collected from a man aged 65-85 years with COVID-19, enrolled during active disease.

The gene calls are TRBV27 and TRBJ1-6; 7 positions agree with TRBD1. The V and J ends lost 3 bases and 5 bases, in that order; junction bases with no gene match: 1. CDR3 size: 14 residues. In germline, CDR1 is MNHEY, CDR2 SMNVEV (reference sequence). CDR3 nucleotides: TGTGCCAGCAGTTTGGGGACAGATAATTCACCCCTCCACTTT. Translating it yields CASSLGTDNSPLHF.

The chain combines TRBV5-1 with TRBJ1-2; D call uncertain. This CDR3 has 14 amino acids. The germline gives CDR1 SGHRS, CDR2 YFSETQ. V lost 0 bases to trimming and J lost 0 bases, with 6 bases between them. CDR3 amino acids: CASSLGGSNYGYTF. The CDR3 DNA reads TGCGCCAGCAGCTTGGGCGGTTCTAACTATGGCTACACCTTC.

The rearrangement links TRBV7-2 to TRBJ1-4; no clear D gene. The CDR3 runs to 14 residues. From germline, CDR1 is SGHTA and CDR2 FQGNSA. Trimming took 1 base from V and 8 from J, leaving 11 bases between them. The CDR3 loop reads CASSLVESGEKLFF. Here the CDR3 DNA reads TGTGCCAGCAGCTTAGTGGAGTCCGGAGAAAAACTGTTTTTT.

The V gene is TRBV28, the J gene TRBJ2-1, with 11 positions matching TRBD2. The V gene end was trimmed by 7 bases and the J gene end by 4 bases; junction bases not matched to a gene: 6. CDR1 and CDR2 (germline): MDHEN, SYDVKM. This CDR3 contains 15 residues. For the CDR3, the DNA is TGTGCCAGCACCTTGACTAGCGGGGCATACAATGAGCAGTTCTTC. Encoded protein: CASTLTSGAYNEQFF.

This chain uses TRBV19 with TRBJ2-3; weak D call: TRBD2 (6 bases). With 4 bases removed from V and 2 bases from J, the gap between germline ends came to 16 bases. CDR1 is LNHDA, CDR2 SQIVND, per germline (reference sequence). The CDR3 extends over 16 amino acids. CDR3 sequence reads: CASSTRLVYNTDTQYF. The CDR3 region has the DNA TGTGCCAGTAGTACCCGACTAGTATATAACACAGATACGCAGTATTTT.

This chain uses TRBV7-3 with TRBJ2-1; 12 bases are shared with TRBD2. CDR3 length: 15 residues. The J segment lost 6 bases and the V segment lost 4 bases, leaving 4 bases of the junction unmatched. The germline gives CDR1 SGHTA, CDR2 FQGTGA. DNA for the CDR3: TGTGCCAGCAGCTCCGGACTAGCGGGGATCAATGAGCAGTTCTTC. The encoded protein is CASSSGLAGINEQFF.

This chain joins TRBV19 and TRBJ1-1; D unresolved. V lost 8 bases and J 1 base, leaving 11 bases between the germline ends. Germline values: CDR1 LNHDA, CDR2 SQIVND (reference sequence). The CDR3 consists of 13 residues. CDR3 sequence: CASRGSRNTEAFF. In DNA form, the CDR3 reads TGTGCCAGTCGGGGTTCGAGGAACACTGAAGCTTTCTTT.

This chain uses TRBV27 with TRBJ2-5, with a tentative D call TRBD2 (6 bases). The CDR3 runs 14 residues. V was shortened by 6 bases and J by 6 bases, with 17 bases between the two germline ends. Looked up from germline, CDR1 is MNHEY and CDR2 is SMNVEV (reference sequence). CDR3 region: CASSREPGRQTQYF. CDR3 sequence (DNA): TGTGCCAGCAGCCGGGAGCCAGGGCGACAGACCCAGTACTTC.

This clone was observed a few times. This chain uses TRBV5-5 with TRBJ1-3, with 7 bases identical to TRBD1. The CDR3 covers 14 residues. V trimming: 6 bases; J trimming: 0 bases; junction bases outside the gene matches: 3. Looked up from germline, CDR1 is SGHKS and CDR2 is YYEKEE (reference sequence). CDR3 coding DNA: TGTGCCAGCAAAGGGGGCGTCTCTGGAAACACCATATATTTT. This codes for CASKGGVSGNTIYF.

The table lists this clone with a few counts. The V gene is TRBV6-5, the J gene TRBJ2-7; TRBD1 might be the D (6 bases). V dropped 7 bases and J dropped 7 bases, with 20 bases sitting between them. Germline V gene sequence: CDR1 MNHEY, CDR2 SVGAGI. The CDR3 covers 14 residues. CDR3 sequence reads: CASIPGQIQGEQYF. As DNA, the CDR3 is TGTGCCAGCATTCCCGGACAAATCCAGGGGGAGCAGTACTTC.

The CDR3 bases are TGTGCCAGCTCACCAATGGAGTTTTTTAGAAGCTCCTATAATTCACCCCTCCACTTT. It is translated as CASSPMEFFRSSYNSPLHF. This chain links TRBV18 with TRBJ1-6; D not resolved. This CDR3 is 19 amino acids long. V lost 2 bases and J lost 0, with 17 bases in between. CDR1 KGHSH and CDR2 LQKENI come from the germline V gene.

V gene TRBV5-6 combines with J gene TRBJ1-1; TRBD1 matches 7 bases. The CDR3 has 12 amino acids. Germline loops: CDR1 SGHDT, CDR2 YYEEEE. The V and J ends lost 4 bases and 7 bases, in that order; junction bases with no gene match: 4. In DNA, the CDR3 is TGTGCCAGCAGCGTGACAGGGATTGAAGCTTTCTTT. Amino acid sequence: CASSVTGIEAFF.

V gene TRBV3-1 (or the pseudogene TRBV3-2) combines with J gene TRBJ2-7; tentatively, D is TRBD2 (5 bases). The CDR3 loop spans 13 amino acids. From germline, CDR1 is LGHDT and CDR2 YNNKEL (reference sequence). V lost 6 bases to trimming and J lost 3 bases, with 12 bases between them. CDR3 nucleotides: TGTGCCAGCAGTCCTGGACTCCACTACGAGCAGTACTTC. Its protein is CASSPGLHYEQYF.

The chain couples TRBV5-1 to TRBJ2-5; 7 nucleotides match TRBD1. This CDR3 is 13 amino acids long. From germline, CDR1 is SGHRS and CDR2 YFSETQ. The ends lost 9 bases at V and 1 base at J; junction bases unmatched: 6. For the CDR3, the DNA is TGCGCCACCAGGGACAGTCTCCAAGAGACCCAGTACTTC. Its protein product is CATRDSLQETQYF.

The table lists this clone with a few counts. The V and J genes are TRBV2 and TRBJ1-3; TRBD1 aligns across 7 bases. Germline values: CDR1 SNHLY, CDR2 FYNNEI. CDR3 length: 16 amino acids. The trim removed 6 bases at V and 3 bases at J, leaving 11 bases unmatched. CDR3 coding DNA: TGTGCCAGCAGCCAAGACAGGGTAATCGTTGGAAACACCATATATTTT. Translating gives CASSQDRVIVGNTIYF. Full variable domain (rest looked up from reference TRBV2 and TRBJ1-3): EPEVTQTPSHQVTQMGQEVILRCVPISNHLYFYWYRQILGQKVEFLVSFYNNEISEKSEIFDDQFSVERPDGSNFTLKIRSTKLEDSAMYFCASSQDRVIVGNTIYFGEGSWLTVV.

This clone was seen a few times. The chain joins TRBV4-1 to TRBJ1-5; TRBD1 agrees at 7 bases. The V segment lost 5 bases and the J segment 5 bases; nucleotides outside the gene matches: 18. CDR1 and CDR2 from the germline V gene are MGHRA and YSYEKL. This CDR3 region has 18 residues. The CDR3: CASSLRLSGQTIYQPQHF. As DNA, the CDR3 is TGCGCCAGCAGCTTGAGACTTTCGGGACAGACAATTTATCAGCCCCAGCATTTT.

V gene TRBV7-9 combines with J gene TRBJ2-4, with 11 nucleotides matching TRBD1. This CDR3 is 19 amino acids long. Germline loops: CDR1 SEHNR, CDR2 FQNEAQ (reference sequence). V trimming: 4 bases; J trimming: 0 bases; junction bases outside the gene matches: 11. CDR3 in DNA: TGTGCCAGCAGCTCCGACCCGGGACAGGGGGGGGTAGCCAAAAACATTCAGTACTTC. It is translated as CASSSDPGQGGVAKNIQYF. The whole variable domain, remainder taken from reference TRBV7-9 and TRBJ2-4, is DTGVSQNPRHKITKRGQNVTFRCDPISEHNRLYWYRQTLGQGPEFLTYFQNEAQLEKSRLLSDRFSAERPKGSFSTLEIQRTEQGDSAMYLCASSSDPGQGGVAKNIQYFGAGTRLSVL.

CDR3 protein: CAWSAGLANVLTF. Written as DNA, the CDR3 is TGTGCCTGGAGTGCAGGGTTAGCCAACGTCCTGACTTTC. V usage is TRBV30 and J usage is TRBJ2-6, with D possibly TRBD1 on 5 matching bases. The CDR3 is 13 residues long. The V gene lost 1 base and the J gene lost 7 bases, with 8 bases spanning the gap. Germline CDR1 reads GTSNPN; CDR2 reads SVGIG (reference sequence). The full variable domain, in which reference TRBV30 and TRBJ2-6 provide the parts outside the CDR3, is SQTIHQWPATLVQPVGSPLSLECTVEGTSNPNLYWYRQAAGRGLQLLFYSVGIGQISSEVPQNLSASRPQDRQFILSSKKLLLSDSGFYLCAWSAGLANVLTFGAGSRLTVL.

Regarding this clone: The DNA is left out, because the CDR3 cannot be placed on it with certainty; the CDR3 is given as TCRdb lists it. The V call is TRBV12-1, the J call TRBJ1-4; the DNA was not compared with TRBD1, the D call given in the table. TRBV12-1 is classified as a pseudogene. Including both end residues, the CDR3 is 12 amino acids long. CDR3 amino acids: CWAGGAGEKLFF.

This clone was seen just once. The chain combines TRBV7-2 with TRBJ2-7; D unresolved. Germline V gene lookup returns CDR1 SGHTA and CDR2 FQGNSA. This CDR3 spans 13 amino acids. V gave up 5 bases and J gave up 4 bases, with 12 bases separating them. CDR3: CASSLSREYEQYF. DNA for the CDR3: TGTGCCAGCAGCCTTAGCCGAGAGTACGAGCAGTACTTC.

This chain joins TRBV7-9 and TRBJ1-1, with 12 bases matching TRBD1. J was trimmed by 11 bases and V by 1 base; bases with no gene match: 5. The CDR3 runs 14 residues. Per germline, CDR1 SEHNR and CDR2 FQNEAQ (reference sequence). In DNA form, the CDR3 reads TGTGCCAGCAGCTTAGAAGGGACAGGGGGCTATGCTTTCTTT. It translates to CASSLEGTGGYAFF.